The T cell receptor (beta chain) under discussion was sequenced for a study of blood T cell repertoires in COVID-19. On the study more broadly: The United States, Italy and Spain were the sources of the acute and convalescent COVID-19 samples.

The CDR3 spans 15 residues. Germline CDR1 reads SGHVS; CDR2 reads FNYEAQ. Trimming shortened V by 1 base and J by 4 bases, and 13 bases separated the two germline ends. In the study's own analysis: Using reference gene primer amplification, nucleated cell counts were estimated. Generated by immunoSEQ multiplex PCR, the TCRdb table keeps only in-frame clones and is missing some. That table supplies the V and J calls and clone size; D and trimming were determined from the DNA. This sample has 400,000 to 450,000 clones; roughly 90% occur once, and the top ten carry around 1.4%. The sequencing sample was made of peripheral blood. The rearrangement uses TRBV7-6 and TRBJ1-1; D is ambiguous. This TCR came from a woman in her twenties or thirties with active or convalescent COVID-19. The CDR3: CASSLVLVGVTEAFF. The CDR3 bases are TGTGCCAGCAGCTTAGTGTTGGTCGGAGTCACTGAAGCTTTCTTT.